These T cell receptor beta chains were read from a single sample in a study of identical twins. In TCRdb, the 5' RACE reads were re-called with MiXCR into one record per CDR3 protein. The sample lists about 660,000 distinct CDR3 sequences, under 9% occurring once. These data were also reused for a study on yellow fever vaccine responses in identical twins.

Material for sequencing was PBMCs. Receptors originate from a woman aged 18-29 years in good health. Both conserved end residues are part of each CDR3. A D gene is named only where the DNA matches it firmly. Not all rows give a size; the values are once, few, many and, for expanded clones, a class.

v_call	j_call	clone_size	d_call	cdr3_nt	cdr3_aa
TRBV11-2	TRBJ2-7	few	NA	TGTGCCAGCAGCTCCCCCGTGGGTCCCAACAGGGTCCACGAGCAGTACTTC	CASSSPVGPNRVHEQYF
TRBV25-1	TRBJ1-1	few	NA	TGTGCCAGCAGTATAACAATGAGAAGAAACACTGAAGCTTTCTTT	CASSITMRRNTEAFF
TRBV2	TRBJ1-6	few	TRBD1	TGTGCCAGCCGCGGCAGGGGGCTGTATAATTCACCCCTCCACTTT	CASRGRGLYNSPLHF
TRBV7-6	TRBJ2-3	few	TRBD1	TGTGCCAGCAGCACAGGGGGGTGGGGGGATACGCAGTATTTT	CASSTGGWGDTQYF
TRBV28	TRBJ1-1	NA	NA	TGTGCCAGCAGTCCCCCGTTGGGGTCGGAGGGTGAAGCTTTCTTT	CASSPPLGSEGEAFF
TRBV20-1	TRBJ2-7	many	TRBD2	TGCAGTGGGGGAGCGGGAGCGAACGAGCAGTACTTC	CSGGAGANEQYF
TRBV7-3	TRBJ2-6	few	NA	TGTGCCAGCAGCTTGAGGACACAGGGAACTGGGGCCAACGTCCTGACTTTC	CASSLRTQGTGANVLTF
TRBV6-1	TRBJ2-2	few	NA	TGTGCCAGCGCCGCGAACCCAGCTTCGAACACCGGGGAGCTGTTTTTT	CASAANPASNTGELFF
TRBV20-1	TRBJ2-1	NA	TRBD2	TGCAGTGCAACCCCCTTTACTAGCGGGAGCTCCTACAATGAGCAGTTCTTC	CSATPFTSGSSYNEQFF
TRBV7-3	TRBJ1-2	few	TRBD1	TGTGCCAGCAGAAAAGGACAGGGTGGCTTGGATGGCTACACCTTC	CASRKGQGGLDGYTF
TRBV29-1	TRBJ2-5	NA	NA	TGCAGCGCGGCTCCGGGGGAGACCCAGTACTTC	CSAAPGETQYF
TRBV9	TRBJ2-2	few	TRBD1	TGTGCCAGCAGCCTCTACGGGACAGGGGACACCGGGGAGCTGTTTTTT	CASSLYGTGDTGELFF
TRBV12-3/TRBV12-4	TRBJ1-2	NA	NA	TGTGCCAGCAGTTTTGGGAGGGATTGGGGCTACACCTTC	CASSFGRDWGYTF
TRBV6-2/TRBV6-3	TRBJ1-2	once	NA	TGTGCCAGCAGTTACGGGGGCCGTAGCTACACCTTC	CASSYGGRSYTF
TRBV5-1	TRBJ1-3	few	NA	TGCGCCAGCAGTACAGGGCTCTCTGGAAACACCATATATTTT	CASSTGLSGNTIYF
TRBV5-5	TRBJ1-4	many	NA	TGTGCCAGCAGCTTTGGTCCGGACTCTCCCAATGAAAAACTGTTTTTT	CASSFGPDSPNEKLFF